A single sample gave rise to the 5 T cell receptor beta chains below, sequenced in a study of shared clonotypes between healthy human individuals. Clones were sequenced by immunoSEQ multiplex PCR, and TCRdb holds only the in-frame ones, with some missing. Counted here are roughly 1 million clones, about 74% occurring once; the ten biggest clones make up approximately 1.5%. The sequencing sample was made of memory CD4+ T cells sorted from blood. The sample's subset: CD45RA-negative fraction. The receptors originated from a man aged 18 to 29 in good health.

This chain joins TRBV30 and TRBJ2-2; 7 nucleotides line up with TRBD1. Germline V lookup: CDR1 GTSNPN, CDR2 SVGIG (reference sequence). Trimming removed 5 bases from V and 5 bases from J; junction bases left unmatched: 17. This CDR3 comprises 17 residues. CDR3 DNA sequence: TGTGCCTGGGAGGTTCATTCGGGGACAGTGGGAACCGGGGAGCTGTTTTTT. Protein product: CAWEVHSGTVGTGELFF.

This chain joins TRBV6-1 and TRBJ1-1; D gene uncertain. The CDR3 contains 15 residues. Germline V gene lookup returns CDR1 MNHNS and CDR2 SASEGT. Between the trimmed V and J ends, which lost 1 base and 8 bases, there was a span of 17 bases. CDR3 in amino acids: CASSEGGGLRREAFF. The CDR3, as DNA: TGTGCCAGCAGTGAAGGCGGTGGGCTTAGGAGGGAAGCTTTCTTT.

A few counts support this clone. This rearrangement joins TRBV11-2 to TRBJ1-2, with unresolved D. The ends were cut back, 0 bases at V and 5 bases at J, with 7 bases in the middle. The CDR3 spans 13 residues. CDR1 is SGHAT, CDR2 FQNNGV, per germline. CDR3 region: CASSLDYVYGYTF. CDR3 bases: TGTGCCAGCAGCTTAGACTACGTTTATGGCTACACCTTC.

This CDR3 is CASSIATRGFYEQYF. CDR3 nucleotide sequence: TGTGCCAGTAGTATAGCAACTAGGGGATTCTACGAGCAGTACTTC. J is TRBJ2-7 and V is TRBV19; D may be TRBD1 or TRBD2 (5 bases each). The CDR3 sequence is 15 residues long. Deletions cut 1 base from V and 3 bases from J, with 13 bases between. Germline V gene sequence: CDR1 LNHDA, CDR2 SQIVND (reference sequence).

The chain carries TRBV7-6 and TRBJ2-2, with TRBD2 identical over 14 bases. CDR1 SGHVS and CDR2 FNYEAQ come from the germline V gene. V shed 5 bases, J shed 4 bases, and the junction held 9 bases outside the gene matches. The CDR3 consists of 18 residues. CDR3 sequence reads: CASSLTSGRATGTGELFF. In DNA form, the CDR3 reads TGTGCCAGCAGCCTGACTAGCGGGAGGGCCACGGGCACCGGGGAGCTGTTTTTT.